A selection of T cell receptor beta chains follows, all from one sample in a study of cytotoxic CD8 clonotypes in ibrutinib-treated CLL. Data came from immunoSEQ multiplex PCR; TCRdb stores just in-frame clones and leaves some out. There are more than 200,000 clones in the sample; 65% to 80% occur only once, and approximately 5.9% lies in the top ten. Sample: PBMCs, taken after 12 months of ibrutinib treatment. These receptors all stem from a human donor with chronic lymphocytic leukemia. Both conserved end residues are part of each CDR3. A D gene is named only where the DNA matches it firmly. Clone size appears in some rows only: once, few, many, or a class for an expanded clone.

-	TRBD1	TRBV18	TRBJ1-1	15	CASSPRDRYNTEAFF	TGTGCCAGCTCACCACGGGACAGATATAACACTGAAGCTTTCTTT
-	-	TRBV5-4	TRBJ2-1	15	CASSFLQTGRNEQFF	TGTGCCAGCAGCTTTCTCCAGACAGGGAGGAATGAGCAGTTCTTC
-	-	TRBV7-3	TRBJ2-5	13	CASTQTPQETQYF	TGTGCCAGCACACAAACCCCTCAAGAGACCCAGTACTTC
-	TRBD2	TRBV5-1	TRBJ2-7	15	CASSLSTGGPYEQYF	TGCGCCAGCAGCTTGTCGACGGGGGGGCCCTACGAGCAGTACTTC
once	-	TRBV29-1	TRBJ1-4	13	CSVDPSGGEKLFF	TGCAGCGTTGACCCCTCGGGGGGTGAAAAACTGTTTTTT
-	-	TRBV4-1	TRBJ2-5	18	CASSQSRGLGPRQETQYF	TGCGCCAGCAGCCAATCCCGAGGTCTGGGACCAAGGCAAGAGACCCAGTACTTC
few	-	TRBV6-6	TRBJ1-5	15	CASTDGGGGNQPQHF	TGTGCCAGCACCGATGGGGGAGGCGGCAATCAGCCCCAGCATTTT
-	-	TRBV7-9	TRBJ1-1	14	CASSLTQGRTEAFF	TGTGCCAGCAGCCTCACTCAGGGGCGGACTGAAGCTTTCTTT
few	-	TRBV5-4	TRBJ1-2	11	CASSSPYGYTF	TGTGCCAGCAGCTCCCCGTATGGCTACACCTTC
-	TRBD1	TRBV5-1	TRBJ2-3	15	CASNGDSQSTDTQYF	TGCGCCAGCAACGGGGACAGTCAAAGCACAGATACGCAGTATTTT
-	TRBD1	TRBV7-6	TRBJ1-3	14	CASSPTGSGNTIYF	TGTGCCAGCAGCCCGACAGGGTCAGGAAACACCATATATTTT
-	-	TRBV30	TRBJ1-4	13	CAIKGQGNEKLFF	TGTGCGATAAAGGGGCAGGGAAATGAAAAACTGTTTTTT
many	-	TRBV30	TRBJ1-1	11	CAWEGGTEAFF	TGTGCCTGGGAGGGAGGGACTGAAGCTTTCTTT
few	-	TRBV9	TRBJ2-3	15	CASSVGVGSTDTQYF	TGTGCCAGCAGCGTAGGGGTGGGGAGCACAGATACGCAGTATTTT
-	-	TRBV15	TRBJ2-1	11	CATSRGNEQFF	TGTGCCACCAGCAGGGGCAATGAGCAGTTCTTC
-	-	TRBV7-3	TRBJ1-2	13	CASSLIGSYGYTF	TGTGCCAGCAGCTTAATAGGATCCTATGGCTACACCTTC
-	-	TRBV19	TRBJ2-7	13	CASSIVASGEQYF	TGTGCCAGTAGTATAGTGGCCTCCGGTGAGCAGTACTTC
-	-	TRBV6-1	TRBJ1-2	15	CASSSNRQAFYGYTF	TGTGCCAGCAGTTCCAATCGACAGGCGTTCTATGGCTACACCTTC
-	-	TRBV9	TRBJ1-6	17	CASSVRQGSSYNSPLHF	TGTGCCAGCAGCGTAAGGCAGGGGAGCTCCTATAATTCACCCCTCCACTTT
-	-	TRBV6-5	TRBJ1-2	13	CASSAERWHGYTF	TGTGCCAGCAGTGCAGAGAGGTGGCATGGCTACACCTTC
-	-	TRBV30	TRBJ1-6	13	CAWSVQGNAPLHF	TGTGCCTGGAGTGTACAGGGAAATGCACCCCTCCACTTT
once	-	TRBV7-9	TRBJ2-7	14	CASSLGGNQYEQYF	TGTGCCAGCAGCTTAGGCGGGAACCAATACGAGCAGTACTTC
-	-	TRBV6-1	TRBJ1-5	15	CASSEVGRGNQPQHF	TGTGCCAGCAGTGAAGTTGGGAGAGGGAATCAGCCCCAGCATTTT
-	TRBD2	TRBV11-2	TRBJ2-1	16	CASSLKPAGGANEQFF	TGTGCCAGCAGCTTAAAACCGGCGGGAGGGGCGAATGAGCAGTTCTTC
-	-	TRBV9	TRBJ1-2	18	CASSVGQGISVLNYGYTF	TGTGCCAGCAGCGTTGGTCAGGGAATCTCAGTACTTAACTATGGCTACACCTTC
-	-	TRBV27	TRBJ2-1	14	CASSLVPRYNEQFF	TGTGCCAGCAGTTTAGTACCAAGATACAATGAGCAGTTCTTC
-	-	TRBV6-6	TRBJ1-2	13	CASRPGPGIGYTF	TGTGCCAGCAGACCGGGCCCGGGGATTGGCTACACCTTC
-	TRBD1	TRBV5-1	TRBJ1-4	16	CASSLASGGTNEKLFF	TGCGCCAGCAGCTTGGCTTCAGGGGGAACTAATGAAAAACTGTTTTTT